The rows below give T cell receptor beta chains drawn from one sample of a study of early T cells in non-severe SARS-CoV-2 infection. TCRdb passed the 5' RACE reads through MiXCR, listing each CDR3 protein once. There are approximately 37,000 distinct CDR3 sequences in the sample; over 4% occur only once, and 4.8% lies in the top ten. Sequencing input: whole blood. These receptors came from an adult who was a healthcare worker with PCR-confirmed SARS-CoV-2 infection or an uninfected control (not recorded which). CDR3s include the opening cysteine and the closing phenylalanine or tryptophan. D genes are given only for firm matches. For some rows the clone size is stated as once, few or many, or as a class when expanded; others skip it.

V gene	CDR3 length	D gene	J gene	clone size	CDR3 protein	CDR3 DNA
TRBV30	13	-	TRBJ2-5	few	CAWADTFAETQYF	TGTGCCTGGGCAGACACTTTTGCAGAGACCCAGTACTTC
TRBV11-2	13	-	TRBJ1-2	many	CASSPRGGSGYTF	TGTGCCAGCAGCCCTAGGGGGGGCAGTGGCTACACCTTC
TRBV7-9	16	-	TRBJ1-1	many	CASSLAVFWGSTEAFF	TGTGCCAGCAGCTTAGCGGTGTTTTGGGGAAGCACTGAAGCTTTCTTT
TRBV10-3	16	-	TRBJ2-4	few	CAISDQGALAKNIQYF	TGTGCCATCAGTGATCAGGGAGCCCTAGCCAAAAACATTCAGTACTTC
TRBV7-2	14	-	TRBJ2-2	-	CASSFNRETGELFF	TGTGCCAGCAGCTTTAACAGGGAAACCGGGGAGCTGTTTTTT
TRBV24-1	15	-	TRBJ2-5	-	CATPNRAGAQETQYF	TGTGCCACTCCCAATAGGGCGGGGGCTCAAGAGACCCAGTACTTC
TRBV7-8	15	-	TRBJ2-4	many	CASSLDTLAKNIQYF	TGTGCCAGCAGCTTAGACACATTAGCCAAAAACATTCAGTACTTC
TRBV18	14	TRBD1	TRBJ1-5	many	CASSGQDTNQPQHF	TGTGCCAGCTCAGGACAGGACACCAATCAGCCCCAGCATTTT
TRBV6-2/TRBV6-3	13	TRBD1	TRBJ1-1	few	CASRDRANTEAFF	TGTGCCAGCAGGGACAGGGCGAACACTGAAGCTTTCTTT
TRBV25-1	14	-	TRBJ2-7	many	CASSDAGHFYEQYF	TGTGCCAGCAGCGACGCCGGACACTTCTACGAGCAGTACTTC
TRBV20-1	14	-	TRBJ1-5	medium-sized	CSASPSGGGQPQHF	TGCAGTGCTAGTCCGTCGGGGGGCGGTCAGCCCCAGCATTTT
TRBV6-2/TRBV6-3	13	TRBD1	TRBJ2-7	many	CASKGTGFDEQYF	TGTGCCAGCAAAGGGACAGGATTCGACGAGCAGTACTTC
TRBV19	13	TRBD1	TRBJ1-5	many	CATQDRDGQPQHF	TGTGCCACTCAGGACAGGGACGGTCAGCCCCAGCATTTT
TRBV6-1	16	-	TRBJ2-1	-	CASSEVLTEAYNEQFF	TGTGCCAGCAGTGAAGTCTTGACCGAAGCCTACAATGAGCAGTTCTTC
TRBV6-2/TRBV6-3	16	-	TRBJ1-1	few	CASSPPSARTNTEAFF	TGTGCCAGCAGTCCCCCCTCAGCACGGACAAACACTGAAGCTTTCTTT
TRBV20-1	13	-	TRBJ2-5	-	CSARVDGQETQYF	TGCAGTGCTAGAGTAGACGGGCAAGAGACCCAGTACTTC
TRBV6-5	15	-	TRBJ1-2	-	CASSYSKGQYYGYTF	TGTGCCAGCAGTTACTCGAAAGGGCAGTACTATGGCTACACCTTC
TRBV11-3	16	-	TRBJ2-5	-	CASSLGLAPTQETQYF	TGTGCCAGCAGCTTAGGGCTAGCCCCTACCCAAGAGACCCAGTACTTC
TRBV18	15	-	TRBJ2-7	medium-sized	CASSPPAGAAYEQYF	TGTGCCAGCTCACCACCGGCAGGGGCTGCCTACGAGCAGTACTTC
TRBV20-1	14	TRBD2	TRBJ2-3	many	CSASPGSGGNTQYF	TGCAGTGCTAGCCCGGGTAGCGGGGGCAATACGCAGTATTTT
TRBV30	12	-	TRBJ1-2	-	CAWSPLTYGYTF	TGTGCCTGGAGTCCCCTAACCTATGGCTACACCTTC
TRBV7-2	13	-	TRBJ2-1	many	CASSLGRLNEQFF	TGTGCCAGCAGCTTAGGGCGCCTGAATGAGCAGTTCTTC
TRBV14	14	-	TRBJ2-7	many	CASSQDSGSYEQYF	TGTGCCAGCAGCCAGGACAGTGGATCCTACGAGCAGTACTTC
TRBV7-8	15	TRBD1	TRBJ2-7	many	CASSKGDRGTNEQYF	TGTGCCAGCAGCAAGGGGGACAGGGGTACGAACGAGCAGTACTTC
TRBV9	14	-	TRBJ1-4	few	CASSAGGPNEKLFF	TGTGCCAGCAGCGCAGGCGGCCCTAATGAAAAACTGTTTTTT
TRBV2	14	TRBD1	TRBJ1-6	many	CASSGTGERSPLHF	TGTGCCAGCAGCGGAACAGGGGAACGATCACCCCTCCACTTT
TRBV20-1	15	TRBD1	TRBJ1-1	-	CSARDRRGGLTEAFF	TGCAGTGCTAGAGATCGAAGAGGGGGCCTCACTGAAGCTTTCTTT
TRBV28	15	-	TRBJ2-3	-	CASSGYGRPGDTQYF	TGTGCCAGCAGTGGATACGGACGCCCCGGAGATACGCAGTATTTT
TRBV3-1	15	-	TRBJ2-2	-	CASSQVAGNTGELFF	TGTGCCAGCAGCCAAGTTGCTGGGAACACCGGGGAGCTGTTTTTT
TRBV4-2	18	TRBD2	TRBJ2-6	-	CANSQDTGGPSGANVLTF	TGTGCCAACAGCCAAGATACGGGAGGGCCCTCTGGGGCCAACGTCCTGACTTTC
TRBV9	14	-	TRBJ2-2	many	CASSARSYTGELFF	TGTGCCAGCAGCGCCCGGTCATACACCGGGGAGCTGTTTTTT
TRBV7-9	14	-	TRBJ2-1	-	CASSSRQVYNEQFF	TGTGCCAGCAGCTCCCGACAGGTTTACAATGAGCAGTTCTTC
TRBV12-3/TRBV12-4	14	TRBD1	TRBJ1-2	few	CASNEQGGYYGYTF	TGTGCCAGCAATGAACAGGGGGGGTACTATGGCTACACCTTC
TRBV7-9	14	-	TRBJ2-7	medium-sized	CASSSWATPGEQYF	TGTGCCAGCAGCTCCTGGGCAACCCCTGGCGAGCAGTACTTC
TRBV30	13	TRBD2	TRBJ2-3	many	CAWTSGAKDTQYF	TGTGCCTGGACTAGCGGGGCGAAAGATACGCAGTATTTT
TRBV7-6	14	-	TRBJ2-1	many	CASSPRLGGDEQFF	TGTGCCAGCAGCCCCCGGCTAGGCGGGGATGAGCAGTTCTTC
TRBV5-1	17	TRBD1	TRBJ1-1	many	CASSSGTGGGRNTEAFF	TGCGCCAGCAGCTCCGGGACAGGGGGCGGGAGGAACACTGAAGCTTTCTTT
TRBV27	12	-	TRBJ1-6	many	CASSLLAGPLHF	TGTGCCAGCAGTTTACTAGCCGGACCCCTCCACTTT
TRBV7-9	16	-	TRBJ2-1	many	CASSGPRRTHPWEQFF	TGTGCCAGCAGCGGACCGCGAAGGACCCACCCCTGGGAGCAGTTCTTC
TRBV3-1	14	TRBD1	TRBJ2-2	-	CASTDRRNTGELFF	TGTGCCAGTACGGACAGGAGAAACACCGGGGAGCTGTTTTTT